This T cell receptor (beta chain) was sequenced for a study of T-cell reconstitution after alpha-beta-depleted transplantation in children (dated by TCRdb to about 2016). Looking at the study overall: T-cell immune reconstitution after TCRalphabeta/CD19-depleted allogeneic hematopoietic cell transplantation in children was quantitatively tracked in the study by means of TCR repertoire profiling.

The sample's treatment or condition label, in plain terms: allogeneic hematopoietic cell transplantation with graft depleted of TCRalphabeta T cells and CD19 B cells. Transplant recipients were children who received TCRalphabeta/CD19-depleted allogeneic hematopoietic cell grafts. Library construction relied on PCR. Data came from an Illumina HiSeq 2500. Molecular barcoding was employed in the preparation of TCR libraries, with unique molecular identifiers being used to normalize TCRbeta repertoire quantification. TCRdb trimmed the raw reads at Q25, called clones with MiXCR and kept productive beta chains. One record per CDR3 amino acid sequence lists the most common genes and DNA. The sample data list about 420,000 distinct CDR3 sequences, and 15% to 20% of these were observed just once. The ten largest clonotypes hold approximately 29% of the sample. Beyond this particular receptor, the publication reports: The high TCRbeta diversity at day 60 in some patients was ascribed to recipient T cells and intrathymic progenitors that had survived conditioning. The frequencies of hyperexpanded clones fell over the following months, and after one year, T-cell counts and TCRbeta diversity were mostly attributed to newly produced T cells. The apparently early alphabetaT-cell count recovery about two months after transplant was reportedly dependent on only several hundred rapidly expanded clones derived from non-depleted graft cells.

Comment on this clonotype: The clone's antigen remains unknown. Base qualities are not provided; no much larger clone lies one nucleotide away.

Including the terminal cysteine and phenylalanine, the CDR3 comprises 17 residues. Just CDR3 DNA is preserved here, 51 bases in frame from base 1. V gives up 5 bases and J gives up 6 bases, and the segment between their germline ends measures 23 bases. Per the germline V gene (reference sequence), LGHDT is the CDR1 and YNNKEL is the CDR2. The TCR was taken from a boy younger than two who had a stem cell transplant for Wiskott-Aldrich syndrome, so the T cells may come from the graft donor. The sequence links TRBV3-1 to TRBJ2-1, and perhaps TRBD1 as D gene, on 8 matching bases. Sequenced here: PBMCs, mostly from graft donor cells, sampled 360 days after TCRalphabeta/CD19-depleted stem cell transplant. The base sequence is TGTGCCAGCAGCTCATGGGGGGGACAGGACCTCTCCAATGAGCAGTTCTTC. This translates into CASSSWGGQDLSNEQFF.